This TCR beta chain was identified in a study of blood T cell repertoires in COVID-19. Across the whole study: Acute and convalescent COVID-19 samples came from the United States, Italy and Spain.

Authors' data handling: Researchers report that nucleated cell counts were estimated from reference gene primer amplification. Here immunoSEQ multiplex PCR was the method, and the copy in TCRdb shows in-frame clones only, minus some. The DNA gave D and trimming, while V, J and clone size come from that table. The top ten hold approximately 7.1% of the sample, which has roughly 180,000 clones, more than 80% seen once. The CDR3 consists of 16 residues. Germline V gene data show CDR1 as LNHDA and CDR2 as SQIVND (reference sequence). Losses at the gene ends were 6 bases for V and 2 bases for J; bases not matched to a gene: 12. This clone was recorded only once.

Material: peripheral blood. V gene TRBV19 combines with J gene TRBJ1-2, with 7 positions matching TRBD1. This sequence was found in a human donor in a cohort sampled during active COVID-19. CDR3: CASSQSPGQRNYGYTF. The CDR3 bases are TGTGCCAGTAGCCAATCCCCGGGACAGAGAAACTATGGCTACACCTTC.